This T cell receptor (beta chain) was sequenced during a study of cytomegalovirus exposure and HLA in healthy donors. The study ran its PCR with 60 Vbeta and 13 Jbeta primers. Sequencing used immunoSEQ multiplex PCR; TCRdb keeps in-frame clones, though not all of them. The sample holds approximately 170,000 clones; approximately 73% are singletons and the top ten take approximately 1.5%. Regarding the study as a whole: Presence/absence comparisons presumed near-even sequencing depth among donors. As confirmed in vitro, a few CMV-associated chains were specific for CMV antigens. The authors listed some 160 TCR beta chains as cytomegalovirus-associated.

Worth noting for this clone: Its antigen remains unknown.

The CDR3 extends over 15 amino acids. Germline-derived CDR1 and CDR2 are LGHNT and FRNRAP. Trimming removed 4 bases at V and 4 bases at J, with 16 bases between. This sequence originates from a man aged 45-65 years in good health and CMV-seronegative. The genes are TRBV12-5 and TRBJ1-1; D is perhaps TRBD1 (6 bases). The specimen was PBMCs. DNA for the CDR3: TGTGCTAGTGGTTCCTCCGACGGGGGGCGCACTGAAGCTTTCTTT. It translates to CASGSSDGGRTEAFF.